Below, 7 T cell receptor beta chains from the same sample are listed, as sequenced in a study of T cell repertoires in cytomegalovirus infection. TCRdb fed the reads into MiXCR, producing one record per CDR3 protein. Here the sample spans around 530,000 distinct CDR3 sequences, approximately 26% being singletons. Sequencing input: PBMCs. Every receptor here comes from a human donor in good health (CMV status not recorded). Some clones in this sample may be carry-over from other donors' samples.

This chain joins TRBV7-6 and TRBJ2-1; D is possibly TRBD2 (5 bases). The V end lost 3 bases, the J end lost 4 bases, and 13 bases lay between the germline ends. Germline V gene sequence: CDR1 SGHVS, CDR2 FNYEAQ. This CDR3 spans 15 amino acids. CDR3 region: CASSLRAVRYNEQFF. In DNA, the CDR3 is TGTGCCAGCAGCTTGAGGGCAGTTCGGTACAATGAGCAGTTCTTC.

Only a few counts were recorded for this clonotype. The chain joins TRBV6-5 to TRBJ2-2; D unresolved. The V end was cut by 0 bases, the J end by 9 bases, with 11 bases between. This CDR3 is built from 14 residues. Germline assignment: CDR1 MNHEY and CDR2 SVGAGI. CDR3 region: CASSYSPLEWELFF. The CDR3 bases are TGTGCCAGCAGTTACTCGCCTCTAGAGTGGGAGCTGTTTTTT.

The chain couples TRBV5-6 to TRBJ1-1, with D hard to call. The V and J ends lost 4 bases and 7 bases respectively, with 14 bases between them. The CDR3 sequence is 13 residues long. CDR1 and CDR2 (germline): SGHDT, YYEEEE. Here the CDR3 DNA reads TGTGCCAGCAGCACCACGCCCTTGGGTGAAGCTTTCTTT. This translates into CASSTTPLGEAFF.

This clonotype was seen repeatedly, ten times or more. The chain recombines TRBV7-2 with TRBJ2-2; 9 bases are shared with TRBD1. Germline CDR1 is SGHTA and CDR2 is FQGNSA. The CDR3 extends over 15 amino acids. Unmatched junction bases numbered 3, after V lost 2 bases and J lost 5 bases. CDR3 in DNA: TGTGCCAGCAGCTTATGGGACAGGGCGACCGGGGAGCTGTTTTTT. It codes for CASSLWDRATGELFF. Looking up the rest from reference TRBV7-2 and TRBJ2-2 gives the full variable domain: GAGVSQSPSNKVTEKGKDVELRCDPISGHTALYWYRQSLGQGLEFLIYFQGNSAPDKSGLPSDRFSAERTGGSVSTLTIQRTQQEDSAVYLCASSLWDRATGELFFGEGSRLTVL.

This clonotype has more than one count but fewer than ten. V usage is TRBV12-3 or TRBV12-4 and J usage is TRBJ1-6; tentative D call: TRBD1 (6 bases). This CDR3 is 14 amino acids long. Trimming stripped 6 bases from V and 10 bases from J, with 16 bases between. CDR3 coding DNA: TGTGCCAGCAGCTTCCGGGGGCAGCGCTCACCCCTCCACTTT. Translated: CASSFRGQRSPLHF.

The V gene is TRBV6-2 or TRBV6-3, the J gene TRBJ2-5; unclear D gene. Looked up from germline, CDR1 is MNHEY and CDR2 is SVGEGT. There are 12 residues in the CDR3. Trimming stripped 7 bases from V and 4 bases from J, with 10 bases between. CDR3 DNA: TGTGCCAGCATTGGCTCACGAGAGACCCAGTACTTC. Its translation: CASIGSRETQYF.

This clonotype was seen a few times. The chain carries TRBV7-3 and TRBJ1-1; D not certain. This CDR3 is built from 14 residues. Trimming stripped 5 bases from V and 0 bases from J, with 10 bases between. CDR1 and CDR2 (germline): SGHTA, FQGTGA. The CDR3 region has the DNA TGTGCCAGCAGCCCCGACGGCATGAACACTGAAGCTTTCTTT. Translation gives CASSPDGMNTEAFF.